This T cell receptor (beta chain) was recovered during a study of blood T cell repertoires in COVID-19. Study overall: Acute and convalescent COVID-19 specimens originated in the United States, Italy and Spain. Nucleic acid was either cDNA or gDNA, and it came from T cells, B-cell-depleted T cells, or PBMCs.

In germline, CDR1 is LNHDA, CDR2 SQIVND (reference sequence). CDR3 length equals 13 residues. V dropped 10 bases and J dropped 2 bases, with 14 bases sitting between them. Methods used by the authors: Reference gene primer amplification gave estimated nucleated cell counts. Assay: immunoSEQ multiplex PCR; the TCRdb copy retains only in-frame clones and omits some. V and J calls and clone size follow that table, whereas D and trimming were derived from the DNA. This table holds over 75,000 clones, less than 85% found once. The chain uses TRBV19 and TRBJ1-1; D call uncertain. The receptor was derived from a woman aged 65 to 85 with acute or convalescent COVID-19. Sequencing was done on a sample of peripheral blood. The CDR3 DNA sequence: TGTGCCACCAAGAGGGCAGAAAACACTGAAGCTTTCTTT. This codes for CATKRAENTEAFF.